Sequencing of this TCR beta chain was carried out in a study of beta chain features in type 1 diabetes. Study-wide results and limits: TCRB CDR3s from Type 1 diabetes patients were moderately but significantly shorter in all four CD4+ subsets.

As for this clone: Its target is not known.

Sorting that relied on CD45RO/CCR7/CD25/CD127/CD95/CD27 yielded CD4+ naive, central memory, regulatory and stem cell-like memory cells. Reverse transcribing all isolated RNA meant expressed TCRB transcripts were sequenced. Assay: immunoSEQ multiplex PCR; the TCRdb copy retains only in-frame clones and omits some. The sample has a few hundred thousand clones, just over 20% seen once. Germline V gene sequence: CDR1 SGHRS, CDR2 YFSETQ. The CDR3 contains 14 residues. Trimming shortened V by 0 bases and J by 6 bases, and 10 bases separated the two germline ends. Sequencing was done on a sample of naive CD4+ T cells from blood. The J gene is TRBJ2-1, the V gene TRBV5-1; tentatively, D is TRBD1 (6 bases). This sequence originates from a woman aged 40 to 50 with type 1 diabetes. The CDR3 coding sequence is TGCGCCAGCAGCTTGGGGACAGCAGGCAATGAGCAGTTCTTC. Its protein is CASSLGTAGNEQFF.